These 26 T cell receptor beta chains were all obtained from the same sample, sequenced in a study of blood T cell repertoires in COVID-19. Here immunoSEQ multiplex PCR was the method, and the copy in TCRdb shows in-frame clones only, minus some. The table lists around 60,000 clones, 80% to 95% of them singletons. Sample: peripheral blood. The origin of the receptors is a man in his fifties with active COVID-19.

J is TRBJ1-4 and V is TRBV28; a weak D match, TRBD1 (6 bases). Germline lookup yields CDR1 MDHEN and CDR2 SYDVKM. Trimming removed 7 bases from V and 1 base from J, with 19 bases in between. This CDR3 is 17 amino acids long. Written as DNA, the CDR3 is TGTGCCAGCACCAGTCCTTGGACAGAAGGAACTAATGAAAAACTGTTTTTT. It codes for CASTSPWTEGTNEKLFF. Variable domain in full (rest from reference TRBV28 and TRBJ1-4): DVKVTQSSRYLVKRTGEKVFLECVQDMDHENMFWYRQDPGLGLRLIYFSYDVKMKEKGDIPEGYSVSREKKERFSLILESASTNQTSMYLCASTSPWTEGTNEKLFFGSGTQLSVL.

The chain joins TRBV6-1 to TRBJ2-3; D unclear. Germline V CDR1 and CDR2: MNHNS, SASEGT. The V end lost 0 bases, the J end lost 2 bases, and 6 bases lay between the germline ends. The length of the CDR3 is 14 residues. The CDR3 spells CASSEARLTDTQYF. In DNA, the CDR3 is TGTGCCAGCAGTGAAGCGAGACTCACAGATACGCAGTATTTT.

V gene TRBV5-5 combines with J gene TRBJ1-3, with D unclear. Trimming shortened V by 1 base and J by 1 base, and 15 bases separated the two germline ends. The CDR3 consists of 17 residues. Germline values: CDR1 SGHKS, CDR2 YYEKEE (reference sequence). In DNA, the CDR3 is TGTGCCAGCAGCTTGTCCACGGGTAAGGTGTCTGGAAACACCATATATTTT. Translating it yields CASSLSTGKVSGNTIYF.

This clone came up a few times. The genes are TRBV5-1 and TRBJ1-6; 9 bases line up with TRBD1. Germline CDR1 reads SGHRS; CDR2 reads YFSETQ. J lost 11 bases, V lost 0 bases, and 9 bases had no gene match. The CDR3 is 16 residues long. CDR3 residues: CASSLGATGGSAPLHF. The CDR3 region has the DNA TGCGCCAGCAGCTTGGGAGCGACAGGGGGATCGGCACCCCTCCACTTT. Supplemented by reference TRBV5-1 and TRBJ1-6, the full variable domain reads KAGVTQTPRYLIKTRGQQVTLSCSPISGHRSVSWYQQTPGQGLQFLFEYFSETQRNKGNFPGRFSGRQFSNSRSEMNVSTLELGDSALYLCASSLGATGGSAPLHFGNGTRLTVT.

J is TRBJ2-7 and V is TRBV5-6; 7 positions agree with TRBD2. Germline CDR1 reads SGHDT; CDR2 reads YYEEEE. Unmatched junction bases numbered 5, after V lost 1 base and J lost 4 bases. The CDR3 has 14 amino acids. The CDR3, as DNA: TGTGCCAGCAGCTTGTGGCGGGAGCCGTACGAGCAGTACTTC. Protein sequence: CASSLWREPYEQYF.

The V and J genes are TRBV28 and TRBJ2-1, with D maybe TRBD1 (5 bases). Germline V gene data show CDR1 as MDHEN and CDR2 as SYDVKM. The CDR3 covers 14 residues. The V end was cut by 7 bases, the J end by 10 bases, with 20 bases between. The DNA for the CDR3 is TGTGCCAGCACGAGGCAGGGCCGACCATGGGAGCAGTTCTTC. Translating gives CASTRQGRPWEQFF.

The rearrangement joins TRBV19 to TRBJ2-7; TRBD2 is a possible D gene (6 bases). Trimming cost V 4 bases and J 1 base, with 11 bases left between them. The CDR3 loop spans 14 amino acids. CDR1 and CDR2 (germline): LNHDA, SQIVND (reference sequence). The CDR3 coding sequence is TGTGCCAGTAGTAGGGGGGTCGGGTCCTACGAGCAGTACTTC. Its translation is CASSRGVGSYEQYF.

The rearrangement uses TRBV2 and TRBJ1-2; no clear D gene. The V gene's germline CDR1 is SNHLY and CDR2 FYNNEI. Between the trimmed V and J ends, which lost 3 bases and 2 bases, there was a span of 16 bases. CDR3 length equals 16 residues. The CDR3 coding sequence is TGTGCCAGCAGTGAGTATGCGCCGTTAGAAAACTATGGCTACACCTTC. This gives the protein CASSEYAPLENYGYTF.

The gene calls are TRBV6-4 and TRBJ1-3, with D maybe TRBD1 (5 bases). The CDR3 is 14 residues long. CDR1 and CDR2 (germline): MRHNA, SNTAGT. The V gene lost 6 bases and the J gene lost 1 base, with 10 bases spanning the gap. CDR3 nucleotide sequence: TGTGCCAGCAGGGAACAGGCGTCTGGAAACACCATATATTTT. Translated: CASREQASGNTIYF.

J is TRBJ1-1 and V is TRBV4-3; D gene ambiguous. CDR1 and CDR2 (germline): LGHNA, YSLEER. The CDR3 has 14 amino acids. V was cut by 1 base and J by 1 base, with 7 bases left in between. The CDR3 spells CASSQVRWNTEAFF. Written as DNA, the CDR3 is TGCGCCAGCAGCCAAGTGCGGTGGAACACTGAAGCTTTCTTT.

The chain has TRBV7-3 and TRBJ2-7; the match to TRBD2 covers 9 bases. With V trimmed by 6 bases and J by 6 bases, 6 bases remained unmatched. Germline V gives CDR1 SGHTA, CDR2 FQGTGA. The CDR3 has 13 residues. CDR3 region: CASSQGLASEQYF. As DNA, the CDR3 is TGTGCCAGCAGTCAGGGACTAGCCTCCGAGCAGTACTTC. Complete variable domain (other parts from reference TRBV7-3 and TRBJ2-7): GAGVSQTPSNKVTEKGKYVELRCDPISGHTALYWYRQSLGQGPEFLIYFQGTGAADDSGLPNDRFFAVRPEGSVSTLKIQRTERGDSAVYLCASSQGLASEQYFGPGTRLTVT.

This rearrangement joins TRBV15 to TRBJ2-6; the D gene is possibly TRBD1 (6 bases). CDR3 size: 19 residues. CDR1 LNHNV and CDR2 YYDKDF come from the germline V gene (reference sequence). V lost 0 bases and J 4 bases, leaving 19 bases between the germline ends. The CDR3: CATSRDPQLQGTGANVLTF. The CDR3 DNA reads as TGTGCCACCAGCAGAGATCCCCAATTACAGGGTACCGGGGCCAACGTCCTGACTTTC. Supplemented by reference TRBV15 and TRBJ2-6, the full variable domain reads DAMVIQNPRYQVTQFGKPVTLSCSQTLNHNVMYWYQQKSSQAPKLLFHYYDKDFNNEADTPDNFQSRRPNTSFCFLDIRSPGLGDTAMYLCATSRDPQLQGTGANVLTFGAGSRLTVL.

The CDR3 DNA reads TGTGCCAGCAGTACCGGGACTCCCGGCAATGAGCAGTTCTTC. Translating it yields CASSTGTPGNEQFF. This sequence joins TRBV6-2 or TRBV6-3 and TRBJ2-1; D is possibly TRBD2 (6 bases). The CDR3 extends over 14 amino acids. Trimming took off 5 bases at V and 6 bases at J, with 14 bases between the two ends. The germline V gene has CDR1 MNHEY and CDR2 SVGEGT.

This rearrangement joins TRBV7-6 to TRBJ2-7; D is possibly TRBD2 (6 bases). Germline V gene data show CDR1 as SGHVS and CDR2 as FNYEAQ. The CDR3 consists of 14 residues. With 1 base removed from V and 0 bases from J, the gap between germline ends came to 7 bases. The CDR3 DNA is TGTGCCAGCAGCTTAGAAGCGGGCTCCTACGAGCAGTACTTC. The encoded protein is CASSLEAGSYEQYF.

This chain uses TRBV7-6 with TRBJ2-5; D might be TRBD2 (6 bases). The V gene's germline CDR1 is SGHVS and CDR2 FNYEAQ. The CDR3 has 16 residues. Trimming pared 5 bases from V and 2 bases from J, leaving 18 bases between. In DNA, the CDR3 is TGTGCCAGCAGCCGGAGAGCCGGGACTCAACAAGAGACCCAGTACTTC. It translates to CASSRRAGTQQETQYF.

V gene TRBV27 combines with J gene TRBJ2-3; 8 nucleotides align to TRBD2. The junction had 8 bases not matched to a gene; V was cut back by 8 bases and J by 10 bases. Germline loops: CDR1 MNHEY, CDR2 SMNVEV (reference sequence). This CDR3 region has 12 residues. The CDR3 here is CASGMGLVAQYF. CDR3 nucleotides: TGTGCCAGCGGGATGGGACTAGTGGCGCAGTATTTT.

A single count supports this clone. This sequence joins TRBV5-4 and TRBJ2-7, with D perhaps matching TRBD1 (5 bases). V was cut by 0 bases and J by 1 base, with 11 bases left in between. Germline CDR1 SGHNT, CDR2 YYREEE (reference sequence). The CDR3 contains 15 residues. This CDR3 reads CASSLDRAGSYEQYF. The CDR3 DNA follows: TGTGCCAGCAGCTTGGATCGGGCAGGGTCCTACGAGCAGTACTTC.

The V gene is TRBV6-2 or TRBV6-3, the J gene TRBJ2-6; the D gene is possibly TRBD1 (6 bases). CDR1 and CDR2 from the germline V gene are MNHEY and SVGEGT. The CDR3 consists of 18 residues. Trimming stripped 2 bases from V and 2 bases from J, with 16 bases between. CDR3 protein: CASSYAAGVRAGANVLTF. The CDR3 DNA follows: TGTGCCAGCAGTTACGCGGCAGGGGTACGAGCTGGGGCCAACGTCCTGACTTTC.

J is TRBJ2-7 and V is TRBV9, with 8 positions matching TRBD2. After removal of 3 bases from V and 6 bases from J, the junction contained 8 bases not matched to a gene. Germline V gene lookup returns CDR1 SGDLS and CDR2 YYNGEE. This CDR3 is built from 14 residues. The CDR3 DNA follows: TGTGCCAGCAGCGCCGGGGGGGGGCCCCTCGAGCAGTACTTC. Its translation is CASSAGGGPLEQYF.

V usage is TRBV5-1 and J usage is TRBJ1-4; tentative D call: TRBD1 (6 bases). Germline-derived CDR1 and CDR2 are SGHRS and YFSETQ. This CDR3 is built from 16 residues. Trimming cost V 6 bases and J 5 bases, with 20 bases left between them. Here the CDR3 DNA reads TGCGCCAGCACCGAAACCTGGAGGCAGGGGAATGAAAAACTGTTTTTT. Its protein is CASTETWRQGNEKLFF.

The rearrangement joins TRBV4-1 to TRBJ2-1; 7 nucleotides line up with TRBD2. Germline CDR1 is MGHRA and CDR2 is YSYEKL. The CDR3 loop spans 16 amino acids. The V gene end was trimmed by 0 bases and the J gene end by 9 bases; junction bases not matched to a gene: 11. The CDR3 sequence is CASSQELAPQRGEQFF. The CDR3 DNA reads as TGCGCCAGCAGCCAAGAACTAGCGCCCCAGCGGGGTGAGCAGTTCTTC.

The chain recombines TRBV4-3 with TRBJ1-4, with 8 bases fitting TRBD1. V dropped 1 base and J dropped 7; count of bases not matched to a gene: 5. The CDR3 is 15 amino acids. Germline V gene lookup returns CDR1 LGHNA and CDR2 YSLEER. CDR3 amino acids: CASSQARGPGEKLFF. The DNA of the CDR3 is TGCGCCAGCAGCCAAGCCAGGGGGCCGGGTGAAAAACTGTTTTTT.

The chain combines TRBV19 with TRBJ2-1, with 7 bases aligning to TRBD2. Per the germline V gene, CDR1 is LNHDA and CDR2 is SQIVND (reference sequence). The CDR3 contains 14 residues. V dropped 5 bases and J dropped 4; count of bases not matched to a gene: 5. The CDR3 coding sequence is TGTGCCAGTAGTGGGGGGGAGCGGTACAATGAGCAGTTCTTC. It encodes CASSGGERYNEQFF.

This clone appeared once. The gene calls are TRBV3-1 (or the pseudogene TRBV3-2) and TRBJ1-6; D perhaps matches TRBD1 (5 bases). The germline gives CDR1 LGHDT, CDR2 YNNKEL (reference sequence). The germline V and J ends were trimmed by 1 base and 8 bases, with 6 bases remaining between them. The CDR3 contains 13 residues. The CDR3 nucleotides are TGTGCCAGCAGCCAAGGACAGTATTCACCCCTCCACTTT. Protein: CASSQGQYSPLHF.

V is TRBV11-2 and J is TRBJ2-3; perhaps TRBD1 as D (5 bases). Germline V CDR1 and CDR2: SGHAT, FQNNGV. This CDR3 contains 11 residues. Trimming took off 1 base at V and 14 bases at J, with 10 bases between the two ends. The CDR3 DNA reads as TGTGCCAGCAGCTTAGGAAGGGGATGGTATTTT. Its protein is CASSLGRGWYF.

The gene calls are TRBV6-1 and TRBJ2-1; 13 bases fit TRBD2. After removal of 4 bases from V and 4 bases from J, the junction contained 10 bases not matched to a gene. Germline V lookup: CDR1 MNHNS, CDR2 SASEGT. CDR3 length equals 18 residues. The CDR3 DNA follows: TGTGCCAGCAGTGCTTCACCGGGACTAGCGGGATGGTACAATGAGCAGTTCTTC. Translating it yields CASSASPGLAGWYNEQFF.